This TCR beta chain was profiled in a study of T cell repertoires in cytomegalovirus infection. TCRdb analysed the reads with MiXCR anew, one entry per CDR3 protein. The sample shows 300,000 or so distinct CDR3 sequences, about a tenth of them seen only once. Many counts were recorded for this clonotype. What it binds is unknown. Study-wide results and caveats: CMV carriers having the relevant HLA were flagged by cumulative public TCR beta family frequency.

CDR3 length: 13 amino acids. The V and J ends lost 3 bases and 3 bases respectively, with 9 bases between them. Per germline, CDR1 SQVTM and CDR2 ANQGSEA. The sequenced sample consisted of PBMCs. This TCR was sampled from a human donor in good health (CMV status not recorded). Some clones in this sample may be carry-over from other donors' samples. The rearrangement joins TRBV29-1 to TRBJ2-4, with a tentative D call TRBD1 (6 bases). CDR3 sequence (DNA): TGCAGCGTTGACAGGGGTAACAAAAACATTCAGTACTTC. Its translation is CSVDRGNKNIQYF.